This T cell receptor (beta chain) derives from a study of patients and donors after allogeneic stem cell transplantation. Trimming shortened V by 3 bases and J by 8 bases, and 19 bases separated the two germline ends. Per the germline V gene, CDR1 is SQVTM and CDR2 is ANQGSEA. The CDR3 runs to 15 residues. TCRdb passed the RT-PCR reads through MiXCR, listing each CDR3 protein once. The table has about 410,000 distinct CDR3 sequences, about a sixth seen once. The sequence derives from a human donor who was either an allogeneic HSCT recipient or a stem cell or donor lymphocyte infusion donor (not recorded which). It is not recorded whose cells these are; they may come from a transplant donor. Sequencing used blood, either unsorted or a sorted T cell fraction (not recorded which). The V gene is TRBV29-1, the J gene TRBJ1-4; D unresolved. The CDR3 here is CSVEKPPILEEKLFF. CDR3 nucleotide sequence: TGCAGCGTTGAGAAGCCTCCCATCCTAGAAGAAAAACTGTTTTTT.